This entry lists 6 T cell receptor beta chains sequenced from one sample in a study of shared clonotypes between healthy human individuals. The table came from immunoSEQ multiplex PCR; TCRdb's copy has only in-frame clones and leaves some out. The table shows 600,000 to 750,000 clones, with just under 75% occurring only once. Sequencing input: memory CD4+ T cells sorted from blood. Subset in this sample: CD45RA-negative fraction. All receptors come from a woman aged 25 to 39 in good health.

In regard to this clone: This likely traces to a read error, being one base from a far larger clone. The chain links TRBV5-4 to TRBJ2-7; D is possibly TRBD2 (6 bases). V was trimmed by 4 bases and J by 7 bases, leaving 15 bases between them. Germline V gene sequence: CDR1 SGHNT, CDR2 YYREEE (reference sequence). CDR3 length equals 13 residues. The CDR3 reads CASSQDRGIEQYF. Written as DNA, the CDR3 is TGTGCCAGCAGCCAAGACCGGGGGATAGAGCAGTACTTC.

This chain links TRBV2 with TRBJ1-1, with D perhaps TRBD1 (5 bases). In germline, CDR1 is SNHLY, CDR2 FYNNEI. This CDR3 comprises 13 residues. The V end lost 5 bases, the J end lost 1 base, and 8 bases lay between the germline ends. This chain's CDR3 is CASSRDSNTEAFF. CDR3 sequence (DNA): TGTGCCAGCAGTCGGGACTCGAACACTGAAGCTTTCTTT.

This clone was observed a handful of times. Other DNA sequences from this sample encode an identical CDR3 as well. The V and J genes are TRBV28 and TRBJ2-2, with D uncertain. Trimming stripped 3 bases from V and 1 base from J, with 9 bases between. Germline values: CDR1 MDHEN, CDR2 SYDVKM. The CDR3 is 15 residues long. CDR3 amino acids: CASSFETGNTGELFF. DNA for the CDR3: TGTGCCAGCAGTTTCGAGACGGGGAACACCGGGGAGCTGTTTTTT. Using reference TRBV28 and TRBJ2-2 for the parts outside the CDR3, the full variable domain is DVKVTQSSRYLVKRTGEKVFLECVQDMDHENMFWYRQDPGLGLRLIYFSYDVKMKEKGDIPEGYSVSREKKERFSLILESASTNQTSMYLCASSFETGNTGELFFGEGSRLTVL.

In its sample, this clone was seen a few times. The chain is built from TRBV25-1 and TRBJ2-5; 7 nucleotides align to TRBD2. The CDR3 loop spans 14 amino acids. After removal of 6 bases from V and 1 base from J, the junction contained 5 bases not matched to a gene. CDR1 and CDR2 (germline): MGHDK, SYGVNS. CDR3 sequence reads: CASSPTSAQETQYF. CDR3 sequence (DNA): TGTGCCAGCAGCCCAACTAGCGCCCAAGAGACCCAGTACTTC.

The chain combines TRBV13 with TRBJ1-3; no clear D. Germline loops: CDR1 PRHDT, CDR2 FYEKMQ (reference sequence). The CDR3 contains 13 residues. Trimming took 0 bases from V and 7 from J, leaving 7 bases between them. The CDR3 protein is CASSLGPVNTIYF. The CDR3, as DNA: TGTGCCAGCAGCTTAGGCCCAGTCAACACCATATATTTT.

This clone was seen only once. The chain couples TRBV15 to TRBJ2-5; D is unresolved. V lost 4 bases and J 1 base, leaving 10 bases between the germline ends. This CDR3 is 14 amino acids long. The germline CDR1 and CDR2 sequences are LNHNV and YYDKDF (reference sequence). CDR3 nucleotide sequence: TGTGCCACCAGCATTGGCCGGGCCCAAGAGACCCAGTACTTC. As protein: CATSIGRAQETQYF.